This T cell receptor beta chain was recovered during a study of T cell clones after liver transplantation. The overall study: Until 12-24 months post-transplant, subjects got standard immunosuppression and no induction. Samples came pre-transplant, pre-randomization before withdrawal, and post-randomization after withdrawal ended.

About this clone itself: What it recognizes is unknown.

Trimming pared 0 bases from V and 7 bases from J, leaving 10 bases between. Germline assignment: CDR1 LNHNV and CDR2 YYDKDF (reference sequence). The CDR3 is made up of 13 amino acids. Sequencing used immunoSEQ multiplex PCR; TCRdb keeps in-frame clones, though not all of them. The profile shows 51,000 or so clones, 70% to 90% of them singletons. Study-wide findings and caveats: Donor-reactive sequences fell more than third party-reactive ones, suggesting partial deletion.

The sequenced sample was CD8+ T cells from blood, obtained 12 months after liver transplant. V usage is TRBV15 and J usage is TRBJ2-7, with D unclear. This sequence was found in a human patient who received a liver transplant. The graft donor may have given rise to some T cells. DNA for the CDR3: TGTGCCACCAGCAGAGATCGGGTTTGGGAGCAGTACTTC. It encodes CATSRDRVWEQYF.